The 13 T cell receptor beta chains reported below all come from one sample, sequenced in a study of graft-versus-host responses after intestinal transplantation (dated by TCRdb to the early 2020s). These receptors lack a known antigen. This sample's time point label indicates: cells obtained before transplantation from donor or recipient. Libraries were built with the immunoSEQ multiplex PCR assay. What TCRdb holds here is the immuneACCESS table cut down to in-frame rearrangements. Part of the clones is not present; checked against another copy, under half of the missing clones reflect an unresolved V gene, and the others are unexplained. The sample table shows roughly 89,000 clones, and about 93% are seen once. Clones ranked in the top ten supply approximately 0.17% of the sample. Sequencing used unstimulated CD4+ T cells sorted from spleen or lymph node cells, obtained before intestinal transplant. The source of these receptors is a human donor who received an intestinal transplant.

The chain combines TRBV6-5 with TRBJ1-2, with a weak D call TRBD1 (6 bases). Per the germline V gene, CDR1 is MNHEY and CDR2 is SVGAGI. The CDR3 length is 13 residues. With 2 bases removed from V and 6 bases from J, the gap between germline ends came to 10 bases. The DNA for the CDR3 is TGTGCCAGCAGTTACCTGGCAGGGGATGGCTACACCTTC. This encodes CASSYLAGDGYTF.

The gene calls are TRBV20-1 and TRBJ2-5, with D possibly matching TRBD2 (5 bases). The J call is in doubt because the DNA end fits TRBJ2-7 better. The germline V gene has CDR1 DFQATT and CDR2 SNEGSKA (reference sequence). The CDR3 extends over 10 amino acids. For the CDR3, the DNA is TGCAGTGCCGGACTCTACGAGCAGTACTTC. This encodes CSAGLYEQYF.

V gene TRBV21-1 combines with J gene TRBJ1-2; the listed D gene, TRBD1, was not tested against the DNA. TRBV21-1 is labeled a pseudogene. CDR3 length equals 10 residues. The CDR3 spells CAIRDYGYTF. In DNA form, the CDR3 reads TGTGCGATCAGGGACTATGGCTACACCTTC.

The chain has TRBV5-8 and TRBJ2-6; D remains unclear. Per the germline V gene, CDR1 is SGHTS and CDR2 is YDEGEE. The CDR3 is 15 amino acids. V was cut by 1 base and J by 2 bases, with 7 bases left in between. CDR3 DNA sequence: TGTGCCAGCAGCTTGAGTAGAACTGGGGCCAACGTCCTGACTTTC. Amino acid sequence: CASSLSRTGANVLTF.

The chain employs TRBV5-1 and TRBJ2-2, with TRBD1 matching over 11 bases. CDR1 is SGHRS and CDR2 is YFSETQ in the germline V gene. The CDR3 length is 16 residues. V shed 7 bases, J shed 3 bases, and the junction held 8 bases outside the gene matches. The CDR3 sequence: CASSVRTGGDTGELFF. The CDR3 DNA reads as TGCGCCAGCTCCGTTAGGACAGGGGGCGACACCGGGGAGCTGTTTTTT.

CDR3 DNA sequence: TGCGCCAGCAGCCAAGATTTTTCAGGGGCATTCGGCGAAGAGACCCAGTACTTC. Its translation is CASSQDFSGAFGEETQYF. The chain uses TRBV4-3 and TRBJ2-5, with a tentative D call TRBD1 (6 bases). The CDR3 loop spans 18 amino acids. In germline, CDR1 is LGHNA, CDR2 YSLEER. Trimming cost V 0 bases and J 3 bases, with 20 bases left between them.

This clone was counted between two and nine times. The genes are TRBV14 and TRBJ1-3; D is unclear. The CDR3 sequence is 19 residues long. Trimming left V 4 bases short and J 0 bases short, with 22 bases between. In germline, CDR1 is SGHDN, CDR2 FVKESK. As DNA, the CDR3 is TGTGCCAGCAGCCCCGTACCGAAATTGGGCGTTGGCTCTGGAAACACCATATATTTT. Its translation is CASSPVPKLGVGSGNTIYF.

The chain is built from TRBV5-1 and TRBJ2-7; D may be TRBD1 (6 bases). This CDR3 spans 11 amino acids. The V gene's germline CDR1 is SGHRS and CDR2 YFSETQ. The CDR3 reads CASSLSAGQRV. CDR3 coding DNA: TGCGCCAGCAGCTTGTCGGCCGGACAGAGGGTC.

The chain uses TRBV30 and TRBJ2-7, with 7 bases identical to TRBD1. V lost 5 bases and J lost 2; bases outside the gene matches: 9. CDR3 length: 14 amino acids. Germline V gene data show CDR1 as GTSNPN and CDR2 as SVGIG (reference sequence). CDR3 DNA sequence: TGTGCCTGGTCCCAGGGACAGCCCCCCTACGAGCAGTACTTC. Its translation is CAWSQGQPPYEQYF.

The V call is TRBV20-1, the J call TRBJ1-1; perhaps TRBD1 as D (5 bases). The V gene's germline CDR1 is DFQATT and CDR2 SNEGSKA (reference sequence). This CDR3 has 11 amino acids. This CDR3 is CRGPGRPEAFF. The CDR3 bases are TGCAGGGGGCCGGGGAGGCCTGAAGCTTTCTTT.

This sequence joins TRBV7-8 and TRBJ2-5; D is possibly TRBD2 (7 bases). The germline V gene encodes CDR1 SGHVS and CDR2 FQNEAQ. V shed 0 bases and J shed 3 bases, with 11 bases lying between them. CDR3 size: 15 residues. The CDR3 here is CASSLAGGGEETQYF. The CDR3 DNA is TGTGCCAGCAGCTTAGCAGGGGGAGGGGAAGAGACCCAGTACTTC. Combining the CDR3 with reference TRBV7-8 and TRBJ2-5 gives the whole variable domain GAGVSQSPRYKVAKRGQDVALRCDPISGHVSLFWYQQALGQGPEFLTYFQNEAQLDKSGLPSDRFFAERPEGSVSTLKIQRTQQEDSAVYLCASSLAGGGEETQYFGPGTRLLVL.

To note about this clone: This sample includes further DNA sequences coding for the same CDR3. The chain is built from TRBV18 and TRBJ2-5; D might be TRBD2 (6 bases). The CDR3 consists of 13 residues. The germline CDR1 and CDR2 sequences are KGHSH and LQKENI. V was pared by 2 bases and J by 2 bases, with 6 bases between. The CDR3 sequence: CASSPGLQETQYF. The CDR3 DNA follows: TGTGCCAGCTCACCAGGACTACAAGAGACCCAGTACTTC.

The rearrangement uses TRBV19 and TRBJ1-6; maybe TRBD1 (5 bases). The CDR3 is 14 amino acids. Per the germline V gene, CDR1 is LNHDA and CDR2 is SQIVND (reference sequence). V was trimmed by 5 bases and J by 10 bases, leaving 15 bases between them. CDR3 DNA: TGTGCCAGTAGTGTGGTCGGGGGAGGGTCACCCCTCCACTTT. Translation: CASSVVGGGSPLHF.